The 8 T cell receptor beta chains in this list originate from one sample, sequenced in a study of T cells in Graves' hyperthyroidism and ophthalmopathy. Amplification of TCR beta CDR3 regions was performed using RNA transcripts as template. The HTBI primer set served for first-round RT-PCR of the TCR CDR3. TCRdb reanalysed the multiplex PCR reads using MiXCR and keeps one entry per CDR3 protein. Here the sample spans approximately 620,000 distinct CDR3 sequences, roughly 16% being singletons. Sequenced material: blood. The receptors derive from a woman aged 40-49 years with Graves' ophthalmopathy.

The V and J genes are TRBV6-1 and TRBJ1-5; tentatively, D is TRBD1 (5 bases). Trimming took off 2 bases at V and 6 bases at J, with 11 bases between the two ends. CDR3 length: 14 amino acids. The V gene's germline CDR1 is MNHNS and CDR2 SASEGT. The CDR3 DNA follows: TGTGCCAGCAGTGAATATGGAGGGACTCAGCCCCAGCATTTT. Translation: CASSEYGGTQPQHF.

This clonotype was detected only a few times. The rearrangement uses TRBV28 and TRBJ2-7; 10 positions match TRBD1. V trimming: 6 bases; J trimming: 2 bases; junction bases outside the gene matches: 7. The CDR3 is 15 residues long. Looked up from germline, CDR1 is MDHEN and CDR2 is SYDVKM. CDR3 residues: CASRGTGDPTYEQYF. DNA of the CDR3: TGTGCCAGCAGAGGGACAGGGGACCCCACCTACGAGCAGTACTTC.

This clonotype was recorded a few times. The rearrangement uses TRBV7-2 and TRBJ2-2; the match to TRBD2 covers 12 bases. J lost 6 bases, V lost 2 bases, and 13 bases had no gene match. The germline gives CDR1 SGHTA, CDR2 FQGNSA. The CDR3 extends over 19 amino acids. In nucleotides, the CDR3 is TGTGCCAGCAGCTTAAGGCCCCCCACTAGCGGGAGGAAATCCGGGGAGCTGTTTTTT. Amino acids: CASSLRPPTSGRKSGELFF.

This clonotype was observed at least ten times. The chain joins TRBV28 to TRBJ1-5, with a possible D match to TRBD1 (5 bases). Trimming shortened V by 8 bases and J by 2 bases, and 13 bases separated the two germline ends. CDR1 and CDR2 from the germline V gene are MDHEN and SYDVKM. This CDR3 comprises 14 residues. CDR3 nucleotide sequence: TGTGCCAGCGAGACAGCCGGCGGCAATCAGCCCCAGCATTTT. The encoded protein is CASETAGGNQPQHF.

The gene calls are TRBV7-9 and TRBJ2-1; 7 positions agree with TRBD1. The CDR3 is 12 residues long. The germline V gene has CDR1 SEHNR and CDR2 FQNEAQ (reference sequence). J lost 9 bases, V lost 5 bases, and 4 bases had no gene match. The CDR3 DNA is TGTGCCAGCAGCAACCCAGGGGGTGAGCAGTTCTTC. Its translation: CASSNPGGEQFF.

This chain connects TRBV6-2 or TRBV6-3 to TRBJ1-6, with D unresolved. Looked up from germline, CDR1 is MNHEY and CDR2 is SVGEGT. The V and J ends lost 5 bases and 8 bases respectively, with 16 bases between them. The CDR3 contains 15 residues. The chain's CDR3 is CASSLQEGRYSPLHF. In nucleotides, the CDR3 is TGTGCCAGCAGTCTTCAGGAGGGTAGATATTCACCCCTCCACTTT.

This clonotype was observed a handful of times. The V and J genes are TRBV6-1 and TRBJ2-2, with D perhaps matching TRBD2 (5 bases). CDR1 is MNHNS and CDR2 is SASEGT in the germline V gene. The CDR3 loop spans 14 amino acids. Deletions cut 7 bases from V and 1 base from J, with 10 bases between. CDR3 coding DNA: TGTGCCAGCAAAAGAGGAGGGAACACCGGGGAGCTGTTTTTT. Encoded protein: CASKRGGNTGELFF.

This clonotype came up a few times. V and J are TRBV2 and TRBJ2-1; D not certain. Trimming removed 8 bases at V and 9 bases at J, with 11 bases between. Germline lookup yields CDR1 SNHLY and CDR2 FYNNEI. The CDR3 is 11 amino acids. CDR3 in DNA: TGTGCCAGCGGGTCGAGTAGTGAGCAGTTCTTC. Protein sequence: CASGSSSEQFF.